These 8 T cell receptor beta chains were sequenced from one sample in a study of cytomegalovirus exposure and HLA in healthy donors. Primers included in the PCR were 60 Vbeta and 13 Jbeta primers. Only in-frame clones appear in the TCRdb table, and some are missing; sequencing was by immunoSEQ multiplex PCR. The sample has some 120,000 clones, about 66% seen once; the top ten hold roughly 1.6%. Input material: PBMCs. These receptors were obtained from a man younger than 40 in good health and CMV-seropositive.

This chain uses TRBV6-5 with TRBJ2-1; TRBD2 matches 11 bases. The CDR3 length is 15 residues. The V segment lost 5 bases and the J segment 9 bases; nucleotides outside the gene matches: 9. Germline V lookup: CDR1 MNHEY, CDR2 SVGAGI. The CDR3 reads CASSQTTSGIGEQFF. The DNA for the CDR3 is TGTGCCAGCAGTCAGACGACTAGCGGGATCGGTGAGCAGTTCTTC.

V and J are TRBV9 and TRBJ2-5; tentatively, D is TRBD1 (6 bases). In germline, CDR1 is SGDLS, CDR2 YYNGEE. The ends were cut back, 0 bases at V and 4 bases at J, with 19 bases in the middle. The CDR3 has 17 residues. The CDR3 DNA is TGTGCCAGCAGCGTAGGGACACAGGGTGCTGCGGGAGAGACCCAGTACTTC. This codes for CASSVGTQGAAGETQYF.

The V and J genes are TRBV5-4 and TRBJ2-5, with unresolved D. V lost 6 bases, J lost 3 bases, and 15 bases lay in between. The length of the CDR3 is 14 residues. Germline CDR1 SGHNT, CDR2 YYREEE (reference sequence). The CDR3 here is CASTMRGLEETQYF. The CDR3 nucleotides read TGTGCCAGCACGATGCGAGGTCTTGAAGAGACCCAGTACTTC.

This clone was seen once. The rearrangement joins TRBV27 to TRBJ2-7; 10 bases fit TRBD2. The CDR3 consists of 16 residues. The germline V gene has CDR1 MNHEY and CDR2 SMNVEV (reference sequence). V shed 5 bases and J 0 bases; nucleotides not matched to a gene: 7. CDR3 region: CASSPSSGSTSYEQYF. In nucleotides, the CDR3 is TGTGCCAGCAGTCCCTCTAGCGGGAGTACCTCCTACGAGCAGTACTTC.

The CDR3 sequence: CASSQTGLGKQFF. The CDR3 bases are TGTGCCAGCAGCCAGACAGGGTTAGGGAAGCAGTTCTTC. The chain combines TRBV7-6 with TRBJ2-1, with TRBD1 identical over 7 bases. CDR1 and CDR2 from the germline V gene are SGHVS and FNYEAQ. The V segment lost 5 bases and the J segment 11 bases; nucleotides outside the gene matches: 9. This CDR3 has 13 amino acids.

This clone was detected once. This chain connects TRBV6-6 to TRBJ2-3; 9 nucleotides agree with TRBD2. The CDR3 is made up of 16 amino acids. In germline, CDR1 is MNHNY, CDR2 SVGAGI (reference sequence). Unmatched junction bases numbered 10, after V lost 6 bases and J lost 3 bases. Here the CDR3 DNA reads TGTGCCAGCAGGCCGGGGGCGGGAGGGCCTACAGATACGCAGTATTTT. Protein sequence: CASRPGAGGPTDTQYF.

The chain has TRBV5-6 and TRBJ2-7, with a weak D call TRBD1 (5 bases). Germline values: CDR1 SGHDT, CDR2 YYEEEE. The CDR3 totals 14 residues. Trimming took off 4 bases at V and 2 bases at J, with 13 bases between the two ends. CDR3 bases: TGTGCCAGCAGCCCCCCGGACATAGCCTACGAGCAGTACTTC. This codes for CASSPPDIAYEQYF.

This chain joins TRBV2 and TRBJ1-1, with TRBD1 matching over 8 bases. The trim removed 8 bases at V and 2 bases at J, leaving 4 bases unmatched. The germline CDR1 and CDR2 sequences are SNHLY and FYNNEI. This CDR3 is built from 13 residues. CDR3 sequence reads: CASQGAVNTEAFF. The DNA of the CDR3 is TGTGCCAGCCAGGGGGCAGTCAACACTGAAGCTTTCTTT.